This is a list of T cell receptor beta chains from one sample in a study of cytomegalovirus exposure and HLA in healthy donors. Sequenced by immunoSEQ multiplex PCR; TCRdb stores in-frame clones only, minus some. The table includes under 250,000 clones, around 86% detected once. Sequences were obtained from PBMCs. These receptors were taken from a woman between 40 and 50 years old in good health and CMV-seronegative. Each CDR3 is given with its conserved first and last residue. A D gene is named only where the DNA matches it firmly. Rows give clone size only sometimes, using once, few, many, or a class for an expanded clone.

cdr3_aa,cdr3_nt,clone_size,j_call,v_call,d_call
CASSEARTGGNYGYTF,TGTGCCAGCAGTGAAGCTCGGACAGGGGGGAACTATGGCTACACCTTC,-,TRBJ1-2,TRBV6-1,TRBD1
CASSYSPSGPYNEQFF,TGTGCCAGCAGTTACTCGCCTAGCGGCCCCTACAATGAGCAGTTCTTC,-,TRBJ2-1,TRBV6-5,TRBD2
CASRLTLASGEDEQYF,TGTGCCAGCAGGCTTACCCTGGCTAGCGGGGAGGACGAGCAGTACTTC,-,TRBJ2-7,TRBV28,TRBD2
CASSLEELSGNTIYF,TGCGCCAGCAGCCTCGAGGAACTCTCTGGAAACACCATATATTTT,-,TRBJ1-3,TRBV5-1,-
CASSLTETYEQYF,TGTGCCAGCAGTTTGACAGAGACCTACGAGCAGTACTTC,-,TRBJ2-7,TRBV27,-
CASRDRDTAYEQYF,TGTGCCAGCAGGGACCGGGACACCGCCTACGAGCAGTACTTC,-,TRBJ2-7,TRBV6-1,-
CASSQTGGNTEAFF,TGTGCCAGCAGTCAGACAGGGGGGAACACTGAAGCTTTCTTT,-,TRBJ1-1,TRBV28,TRBD1
CASSEQGGDEQFF,TGTGCCAGCAGTGAACAGGGAGGGGATGAGCAGTTCTTC,-,TRBJ2-1,TRBV2,TRBD2
CASSPVGALQFF,TGTGCCAGCAGCCCCGTGGGGGCTTTACAGTTCTTC,-,TRBJ2-1,TRBV5-4,-
CASSKTGSYEQYF,TGCGCCAGCAGCAAAACAGGGTCCTACGAGCAGTACTTC,-,TRBJ2-7,TRBV5-1,-
CASSLGGTSGYNEQFF,TGCGCCAGCAGCTTGGGGGGAACTAGCGGCTACAATGAGCAGTTCTTC,-,TRBJ2-1,TRBV5-1,TRBD2
CASCKRFFGLASSYEQYF,TGTGCCAGCTGCAAAAGGTTTTTTGGACTAGCATCCTCCTACGAGCAGTACTTC,few,TRBJ2-7,TRBV21-1,-
CASRKGTDLNRAFF,TGTGCCAGCAGAAAGGGGACAGACCTTAATCGAGCTTTCTTT,-,TRBJ1-1,TRBV6-5,TRBD1
CASSPPGRGEKLFF,TGTGCCAGCTCACCGCCCGGCCGGGGTGAAAAACTGTTTTTT,few,TRBJ1-4,TRBV18,-
CASSVGGRGDYEQYF,TGTGCCAGCAGCGTAGGGGGCAGGGGTGACTACGAGCAGTACTTC,-,TRBJ2-7,TRBV9,-
CASSQFRDRVREAFF,TGTGCCAGCAGTCAATTCCGGGACAGGGTTCGGGAAGCTTTCTTT,-,TRBJ1-1,TRBV6-6,TRBD1
CASTTGPATHYEQYF,TGCGCCAGCACCACCGGCCCGGCTACACACTACGAGCAGTACTTC,-,TRBJ2-7,TRBV5-1,-
CAWSRGVAGVGETQYF,TGTGCCTGGAGTAGAGGTGTTGCGGGGGTAGGGGAGACCCAGTACTTC,once,TRBJ2-5,TRBV30,TRBD2
CASRSGAYEQYF,TGTGCCAGCCGCTCCGGGGCCTACGAGCAGTACTTC,-,TRBJ2-7,TRBV2,-
CASSFTSRGGAGEQYF,TGTGCCAGCAGCTTCACTTCGAGGGGGGGCGCGGGCGAGCAGTACTTC,-,TRBJ2-7,TRBV7-2,-
CASSLGLVSSEQYF,TGCGCCAGCAGCCTTGGACTAGTTAGTAGCGAGCAGTACTTC,-,TRBJ2-7,TRBV5-1,TRBD2
CASLNQGPGTGELFF,TGTGCCAGTCTTAACCAGGGGCCGGGCACCGGGGAGCTGTTTTTT,-,TRBJ2-2,TRBV19,-
CASSGGGTNEKLFF,TGTGCCAGCAGCGGGGGGGGGACTAATGAAAAACTGTTTTTT,once,TRBJ1-4,TRBV7-2,-
CASSSEPGSPNFNEQFF,TGTGCCAGCAGTTCCGAACCCGGGAGCCCAAACTTCAATGAGCAGTTCTTC,-,TRBJ2-1,TRBV28,-
CAWDQGTNEKLFF,TGTGCCTGGGACCAGGGAACTAATGAAAAACTGTTTTTT,-,TRBJ1-4,TRBV30,-
CASSLTSLQETQYF,TGCGCCAGCAGCTTGACCTCACTACAAGAGACCCAGTACTTC,-,TRBJ2-5,TRBV5-1,-
CASSVGEYGYTF,TGTGCCAGCAGCGTAGGGGAGTATGGCTACACCTTC,-,TRBJ1-2,TRBV9,-
CASKGVGLAKNIQYF,TGTGCCAGCAAGGGGGTTGGACTAGCCAAAAACATTCAGTACTTC,-,TRBJ2-4,TRBV6-1,-
CASSLGPGTEAFF,TGTGCCAGCAGCTTAGGTCCCGGTACTGAAGCTTTCTTT,once,TRBJ1-1,TRBV11-3,-
CASSRYLAGGQETQYF,TGTGCCAGCAGCCGGTACTTAGCGGGAGGGCAAGAGACCCAGTACTTC,-,TRBJ2-5,TRBV4-2,TRBD2
CASFRVPNTEAFF,TGTGCCTCCTTCCGGGTTCCGAACACTGAAGCTTTCTTT,-,TRBJ1-1,TRBV28,-
CAWRIFSGNTIYF,TGTGCCTGGAGAATATTCTCTGGAAACACCATATATTTT,-,TRBJ1-3,TRBV30,-
CASRGGAATNEKLFF,TGTGCCAGCAGGGGGGGGGCTGCAACTAATGAAAAACTGTTTTTT,-,TRBJ1-4,TRBV6-6,-
CASRATSNEQFF,TGTGCCAGCAGAGCTACTAGCAATGAGCAGTTCTTC,-,TRBJ2-1,TRBV7-2,-
CASRRQGANGYTF,TGTGCCAGTAGGCGACAGGGGGCGAATGGCTACACCTTC,few,TRBJ1-2,TRBV19,TRBD1
CASSYSGRNNEKLFF,TGTGCCAGCAGTTACTCCGGGAGAAATAATGAAAAACTGTTTTTT,-,TRBJ1-4,TRBV6-5,-
CASSLRDRFSYEQYF,TGTGCCAGCAGTTTACGGGACAGGTTTTCCTACGAGCAGTACTTC,-,TRBJ2-7,TRBV28,TRBD1
CASSSSRTAYSGYTF,TGTGCCAGCAGTTCTTCAAGGACAGCCTATAGTGGCTACACCTTC,few,TRBJ1-2,TRBV28,-
CAWSVPGGKTQYF,TGTGCCTGGAGTGTCCCAGGGGGAAAGACCCAGTACTTC,-,TRBJ2-5,TRBV30,TRBD1
CATSKGTGDYNEQFF,TGTGCCACCAGCAAGGGGACAGGGGACTACAATGAGCAGTTCTTC,-,TRBJ2-1,TRBV15,TRBD1
CAIRASGRVEQFF,TGTGCCATCAGGGCTAGCGGGAGGGTGGAGCAGTTCTTC,few,TRBJ2-1,TRBV6-5,TRBD2
CASSETGIRGYTF,TGTGCCAGCAGTGAGACGGGAATAAGAGGCTACACCTTC,-,TRBJ1-2,TRBV6-1,-
CAWTHGVGEQYF,TGTGCCTGGACTCACGGGGTGGGGGAGCAGTACTTC,-,TRBJ2-7,TRBV30,-
CASSLVGSTFQQYF,TGTGCCAGCAGCTTGGTGGGGAGTACCTTCCAGCAGTACTTC,-,TRBJ2-7,TRBV5-8,-
CASSEGRGGFNEKLFF,TGTGCCAGCAGTGAGGGACGGGGGGGCTTTAATGAAAAACTGTTTTTT,few,TRBJ1-4,TRBV6-1,-
CASSQGAYEAFF,TGCGCCAGCAGCCAAGGAGCCTATGAAGCTTTCTTT,-,TRBJ1-1,TRBV4-1,-
CASDRTVNTEAFF,TGTGCCAGCGACCGGACAGTCAACACTGAAGCTTTCTTT,-,TRBJ1-1,TRBV7-8,-